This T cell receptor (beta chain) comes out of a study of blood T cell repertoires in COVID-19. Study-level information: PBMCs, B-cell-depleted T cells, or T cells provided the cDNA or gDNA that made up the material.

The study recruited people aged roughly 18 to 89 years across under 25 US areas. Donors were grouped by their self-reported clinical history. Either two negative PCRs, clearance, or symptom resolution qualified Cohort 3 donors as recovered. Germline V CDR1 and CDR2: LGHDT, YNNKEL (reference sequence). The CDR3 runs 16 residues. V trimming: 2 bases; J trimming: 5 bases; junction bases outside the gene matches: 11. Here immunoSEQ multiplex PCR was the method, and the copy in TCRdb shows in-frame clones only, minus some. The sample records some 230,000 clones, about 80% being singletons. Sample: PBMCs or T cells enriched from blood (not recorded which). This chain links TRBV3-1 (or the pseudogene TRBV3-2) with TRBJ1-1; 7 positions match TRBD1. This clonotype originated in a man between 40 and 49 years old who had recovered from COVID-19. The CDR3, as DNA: TGTGCCAGCAGCCAAAAAGGGGGCGGGGTGGGAACTGAAGCTTTCTTT. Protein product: CASSQKGGGVGTEAFF.